Below, 5 T cell receptor beta chains from the same sample are listed, as sequenced in a study of blood T cells in healthy people across ages. The authors ran a second PCR of roughly 6 to 11 cycles using a sample-barcoded 5' primer and a J-beta primer mix. TCRdb reprocessed the 5' RACE reads via MiXCR and lists one record per CDR3 protein. The table records 1,500,000 or so distinct CDR3 sequences, roughly 64% of them present only once. Sequenced input: blood. Receptors originate from a man between 18 and 35 years old in good health.

The genes are TRBV20-1 and TRBJ2-5, with D possibly TRBD2 on 5 matching bases. Germline V gives CDR1 DFQATT, CDR2 SNEGSKA (reference sequence). This CDR3 is 14 amino acids long. The V end was cut by 3 bases, the J end by 2 bases, with 13 bases between. The CDR3 loop reads CSARGSRAQETQYF. Here the CDR3 DNA reads TGCAGTGCTAGGGGGAGTAGGGCACAAGAGACCCAGTACTTC.

J is TRBJ2-5 and V is TRBV27; a weak D match, TRBD1 (6 bases). The DNA end is a closer match to TRBJ2-7, so the J assignment may be wrong. The CDR3 contains 14 residues. The germline V gene has CDR1 MNHEY and CDR2 SMNVEV (reference sequence). The chain's CDR3 is CASSLYTGNHEQYF. As DNA, the CDR3 is TGTGCCAGCAGTCTCTATACAGGGAACCACGAGCAGTACTTC.

This clonotype was seen a handful of times. The genes are TRBV11-2 and TRBJ2-7, with D possibly matching TRBD2 (6 bases). This CDR3 is 16 amino acids long. Trimming pared 1 base from V and 0 bases from J, leaving 13 bases between. CDR1 and CDR2 from the germline V gene are SGHAT and FQNNGV. CDR3 DNA sequence: TGTGCCAGCAGCTTAGGTCGTCGGGGGAGCTCCTACGAGCAGTACTTC. It yields the protein CASSLGRRGSSYEQYF.

This clonotype was recorded once. V usage is TRBV9 and J usage is TRBJ2-2, with D perhaps given as TRBD1 or TRBD2 (5 bases each). The length of the CDR3 is 15 residues. V lost 0 bases and J 5 bases, leaving 11 bases between the germline ends. CDR1 and CDR2 (germline): SGDLS, YYNGEE. The CDR3, as DNA: TGTGCCAGCAGCGTAGGTGGCAGGGAGACCGGGGAGCTGTTTTTT. It translates to CASSVGGRETGELFF.

J is TRBJ2-3 and V is TRBV9; D is ambiguous. V dropped 0 bases and J dropped 4 bases, with 6 bases sitting between them. The CDR3 is made up of 13 amino acids. Germline CDR1 is SGDLS and CDR2 is YYNGEE. The CDR3 DNA follows: TGTGCCAGCAGCGTAGCCCCCTCAGATACGCAGTATTTT. Residues: CASSVAPSDTQYF. The variable domain in full, completed from reference TRBV9 and TRBJ2-3, reads DSGVTQTPKHLITATGQRVTLRCSPRSGDLSVYWYQQSLDQGLQFLIQYYNGEERAKGNILERFSAQQFPDLHSELNLSSLELGDSALYFCASSVAPSDTQYFGPGTRLTVL.